Detailed here is one TCR beta chain. Its antigen is as yet unknown. The data were obtained in a study of cytomegalovirus exposure and HLA in healthy donors. Use of 60 Vbeta and 13 Jbeta primers characterized the PCR. Profiling relied on immunoSEQ multiplex PCR, and the TCRdb table lists in-frame clones only, not all of them. The data contain some 40,000 clones, roughly 82% of them seen just once; the ten biggest clones take up more than 9%. The CDR3 contains 14 residues. Germline CDR1 LGHNA, CDR2 YNFKEQ. With 1 base clipped from V and 2 bases from J, the junction kept 2 bases outside the gene matches. Broader study findings: Sequences of the TCR beta chain were said to predict the HLA-A and HLA-B alleles of most subjects accurately.

This chain joins TRBV4-2 and TRBJ2-7; the match to TRBD1 covers 7 bases. Sequencing was carried out using PBMCs. The receptor was derived from a woman aged 18-29 years in good health and CMV-seropositive. CDR3 amino acids: CASSQAGQTYEQYF. For the CDR3, the DNA is TGTGCCAGCAGCCAAGCGGGACAGACCTACGAGCAGTACTTC.